What follows are 6 T cell receptor beta chains derived from one specimen sequenced in a study of cytomegalovirus exposure and HLA in healthy donors. The PCR used 60 Vbeta and 13 Jbeta primers. Assay used: immunoSEQ multiplex PCR; TCRdb lists only in-frame clones, some missing. The sample holds around 120,000 clones, approximately 78% seen once. The sequenced sample consisted of PBMCs. The receptors were sampled from a woman between 40 and 50 years old in good health and CMV-seronegative.

J is TRBJ1-2 and V is TRBV6-6; TRBD1 might be the D (6 bases). The CDR3 covers 14 residues. Deletions cut 0 bases from V and 4 bases from J, with 9 bases between. Germline V gene data show CDR1 as MNHNY and CDR2 as SVGAGI (reference sequence). CDR3 coding DNA: TGTGCCAGCAGTTACTCGGGACAAAGCTATGGCTACACCTTC. It is translated as CASSYSGQSYGYTF.

The table lists this clone with a few counts. The chain recombines TRBV29-1 with TRBJ1-2; no firm D call. The V gene's germline CDR1 is SQVTM and CDR2 ANQGSEA. There are 12 residues in the CDR3. V lost 2 bases and J lost 10, with 14 bases in between. CDR3 in amino acids: CSVEHGGEAYTF. The CDR3, as DNA: TGCAGCGTTGAACACGGCGGGGAAGCCTACACCTTC.

The genes are TRBV4-2 and TRBJ1-3, with no clear D. The CDR3 extends over 16 amino acids. Trimming pared 0 bases from V and 0 bases from J, leaving 9 bases between. Germline CDR1 reads LGHNA; CDR2 reads YNFKEQ. In nucleotides, the CDR3 is TGTGCCAGCAGCCAAGATGCGGCTAGCTCTGGAAACACCATATATTTT. Residues: CASSQDAASSGNTIYF.

The table lists this clone with a few counts. CDR3: CASSIRDRRFLGYTF. The DNA of the CDR3 is TGTGCCAGTAGTATAAGGGACAGACGTTTTCTTGGCTACACCTTC. This chain uses TRBV19 with TRBJ1-2; 7 nucleotides agree with TRBD1. With V trimmed by 2 bases and J by 7 bases, 10 bases remained unmatched. Germline CDR1 LNHDA, CDR2 SQIVND (reference sequence). The CDR3 runs 15 residues.

The chain employs TRBV5-1 and TRBJ2-1; 7 bases fit TRBD2. The CDR3 is made up of 15 amino acids. Germline loops: CDR1 SGHRS, CDR2 YFSETQ. The J segment lost 2 bases and the V segment lost 4 bases, leaving 6 bases of the junction unmatched. The CDR3 spells CASSLQSGTYNEQFF. The CDR3 DNA follows: TGCGCCAGCAGCCTTCAGAGCGGGACCTACAATGAGCAGTTCTTC.

In this sample, this clone turned up a few times. V and J are TRBV7-6 and TRBJ2-1; 8 nucleotides align to TRBD2. The ends lost 2 bases at V and 8 bases at J; junction bases unmatched: 5. The CDR3 length is 14 residues. The germline V gene has CDR1 SGHVS and CDR2 FNYEAQ. CDR3 DNA sequence: TGTGCCAGCAGCTTACGAGCGGGAGATGATGAGCAGTTCTTC. Amino acids: CASSLRAGDDEQFF.